This T cell receptor (beta chain) appears in the sequencing data of a study of human T cells and chemical hapten exposure. The wider study: There were per-sample TCR yield variations, arising mainly from small pooled library volume differences.

Individual cDNA molecules each carried unique molecular identifiers attached by the library. In the source study's methods: The number of TCRs in each sample had a median of approximately 95,000 and spanned roughly 23,224 to 750,000. TCRdb re-analysed the 5' RACE reads in MiXCR, keeping a single row per CDR3 protein. The V and J calls follow TCRdb's processing rather than the paper's. The sample has tens of thousands of distinct CDR3 sequences, more than 7.5% seen once; the top ten hold over 2%. Whole blood that had not been fractionated was the source of extracted total RNA. This clonotype appeared many times. The antigen is unknown. Findings of the study overall: The study found that DPC sensitization did not change TCRs above 1 in 1000 frequency.

The V gene lost 3 bases and the J gene lost 3 bases, with 14 bases spanning the gap. This CDR3 region has 16 residues. This rearrangement joins TRBV12-3 or TRBV12-4 to TRBJ1-4; D uncertain. This TCR was recovered from a male donor in good health. For the CDR3, the DNA is TGTGCCAGCAGTTTCTGGCTCCCTCGGGCTAATGAAAAACTGTTTTTT. The encoded protein is CASSFWLPRANEKLFF.